Here is one T cell receptor beta chain with its context. The antigen remains unidentified. As the CDR3 is not closed by the conserved phenylalanine or tryptophan, this likely results from a read error. Looked up from germline, CDR1 is SGHTA and CDR2 is FQGNSA. This CDR3 region has 15 residues. V shed 5 bases and J 7 bases; nucleotides not matched to a gene: 11. The iRepertoire nested amplicon-rescue multiplex PCR amplified TCR alpha and beta CDR3s from RNA. For one-step reverse transcription and amplification, roughly 85-450 ng of tissue mRNA or PBMC total RNA was used. TCRdb called the multiplex PCR reads again in MiXCR, with one record for every CDR3 protein. The sample comprises some 10,000 distinct CDR3 sequences, under 65% of which are singletons, and around 21% rests with the top ten. These data are taken from a study of glioma-infiltrating T cells. Study-wide points: Tissue-blood divergence was below expectation in non-neoplastic patients, above in gliomas. Only very few CDR3 sequences appeared in both tissue and blood.

This clonotype originated in a human donor with low-grade glioma or glioblastoma, undergoing nonglioma brain surgery, or in good health (not recorded which). The sample comprised glioma tissue, nonneoplastic brain tissue, or PBMCs (not recorded which). This chain links TRBV7-2 with TRBJ1-2, with 9 bases that match TRBD1. CDR3 region: CASSISGTGTSGYTL. The CDR3 DNA reads as TGTGCCAGCAGCATCTCAGGGACAGGGACATCTGGCTACACCTTA.